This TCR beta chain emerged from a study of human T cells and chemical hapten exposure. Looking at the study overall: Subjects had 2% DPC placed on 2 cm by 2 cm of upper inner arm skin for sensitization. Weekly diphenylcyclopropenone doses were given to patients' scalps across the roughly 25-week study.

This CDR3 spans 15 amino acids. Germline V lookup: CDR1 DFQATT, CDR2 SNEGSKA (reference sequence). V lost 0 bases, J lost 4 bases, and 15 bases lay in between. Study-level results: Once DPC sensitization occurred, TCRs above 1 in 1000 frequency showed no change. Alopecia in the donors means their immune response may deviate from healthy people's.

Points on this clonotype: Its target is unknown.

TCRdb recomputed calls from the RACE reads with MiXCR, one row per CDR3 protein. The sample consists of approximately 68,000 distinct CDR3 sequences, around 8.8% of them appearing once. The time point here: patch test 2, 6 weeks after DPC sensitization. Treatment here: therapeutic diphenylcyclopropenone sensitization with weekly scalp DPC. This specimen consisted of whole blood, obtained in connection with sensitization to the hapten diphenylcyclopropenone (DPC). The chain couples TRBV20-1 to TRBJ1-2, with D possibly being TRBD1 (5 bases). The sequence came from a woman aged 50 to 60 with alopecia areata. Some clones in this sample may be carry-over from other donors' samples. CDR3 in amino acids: CSARDSAADSYGYTF. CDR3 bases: TGCAGTGCTAGAGATTCGGCAGCTGACAGCTATGGCTACACCTTC.